This T cell receptor beta chain comes out of a study of spatial heterogeneity in lung cancer. Findings and limits, study-wide: Tumor TCRs that were ubiquitous and expanded showed up in blood more at resection than follow-up.

Noted time point: blood at routine non-recurrence follow-up after resection. This clonotype was seen many times. Its antigen is currently unknown. One entry per CDR3 protein results from TCRdb running MiXCR on the 5' RACE reads. The data hold about 45,000 distinct CDR3 sequences, with around 21% observed a single time. V was pared by 0 bases and J by 1 base, with 2 bases of the junction left unmatched. The CDR3 covers 17 residues. The germline V gene encodes CDR1 SGDLS and CDR2 YYNGEE. This clonotype was obtained from a female donor with early-stage non-small cell lung cancer. The material sequenced was PBMCs, taken at follow-up. This chain joins TRBV9 and TRBJ2-3; 13 bases match TRBD2. The CDR3 DNA reads TGTGCCAGCAGCGTAGCTGGGACTAGCGGGGGCACAGATACGCAGTATTTT. Translation: CASSVAGTSGGTDTQYF. Together with reference TRBV9 and TRBJ2-3, the CDR3 gives the full variable domain: DSGVTQTPKHLITATGQRVTLRCSPRSGDLSVYWYQQSLDQGLQFLIQYYNGEERAKGNILERFSAQQFPDLHSELNLSSLELGDSALYFCASSVAGTSGGTDTQYFGPGTRLTVL.